This paragraph covers one TCR beta chain sequence. What this receptor recognizes is not known. Within one base of it there is no much larger clone, and no base qualities were kept. In the prospective study, participants were about 18 to 90 years old, resided in fewer than 25 geographic areas of the United States, and were enrolled through a virtual design. In the prospective study, cohorts were assigned on the basis of participant-reported clinical history obtained from a screening survey and a study questionnaire. For ImmuneRACE Cohort 3, a participant was defined as recovered based on two consecutive negative NP/OP PCR tests, clearance by a healthcare professional, or resolution of symptoms. Each participant in the prospective study had whole blood, serum and a nasopharyngeal or oropharyngeal swab collected by mobile phlebotomists. Over a roughly 2-month period, participants in the prospective study had the option of providing additional blood draws and questionnaires. Prospective study blood samples were shipped either frozen or at room temperature before DNA extraction.

The data belong to a study of blood T cell repertoires in COVID-19 (dated by TCRdb to between 2020 and 2021). Background for the entire study: The collaborator samples originated in the United States, Italy and Spain and spanned the acute and convalescent phases of COVID-19. The prospective study material was composed of cDNA or gDNA derived from T cells, B-cell-depleted T cells, or PBMCs. The dataset comprised deeply sampled blood TCRbeta repertoires from subjects exposed to, actively infected with, or recovered from COVID-19. The repertoires were released in a freely available public database meant as a resource for research on the immune response to SARS-CoV-2. The samples were drawn from the first 160 participants of the ongoing ImmuneRACE study and from 1,254 subjects provided by 6 global collaborators. The sample metadata nearly always contained a de-identified subject ID, COVID-19 status, age in years and sex. Where available, HLA class I and class II types were taken from metadata supplied by the sample provider and were not determined by assay-based typing. Summary of the overall study and its limitations: How much clinical and demographic metadata was included differed by source and by participant, and the metadata was provided uncurated.

TCRbeta CDR3 regions were amplified from genomic DNA by means of the immunoSEQ Assay, a bias-controlled multiplex PCR. The authors processed their data as follows. The number of nucleated cells in each sample was estimated by amplification of reference gene primers within the assay. To quantify the absolute abundance of each unique TCRbeta CDR3 rearrangement, sequence reads were collapsed and filtered. For each sample, productive Simpson clonality was calculated as the square root of Simpson's diversity index across productive rearrangements. TCRdb holds this immuneACCESS table with in-frame rearrangements only. Some clones are missing; in checked studies, unresolved V genes explain under half, and the rest has no known cause. V and J calls and clone size are those listed in that table; D and trimming were worked out from the DNA. This sample is represented by about 410,000 clones; roughly 91% of them were singletons. The ten largest clones represent approximately 1.5% of the sample.

Sequencing was carried out using PBMCs or T cells enriched from blood (not recorded which). The receptor comes from a woman between 25 and 40 years old who had recovered from COVID-19.

The DNA sequence is as follows: TGTGCCAGCAGCTTGGGGACAGTAAACTATGGCTACACCTTC. This encodes CASSLGTVNYGYTF. The rearrangement combines TRBV5-4 with TRBJ1-2; the D segment could be TRBD1, given 6 matching bases. V is clipped by 0 bases and J by 2 bases, and the sequence between their germline boundaries is 8 bases long. The CDR3 goes from the cysteine to the phenylalanine over 14 residues. Only the CDR3 portion is preserved as DNA: 42 bases, with reading frame beginning at the first base. The germline V gene (reference sequence) sets CDR1 to SGHNT and CDR2 to YYREEE.